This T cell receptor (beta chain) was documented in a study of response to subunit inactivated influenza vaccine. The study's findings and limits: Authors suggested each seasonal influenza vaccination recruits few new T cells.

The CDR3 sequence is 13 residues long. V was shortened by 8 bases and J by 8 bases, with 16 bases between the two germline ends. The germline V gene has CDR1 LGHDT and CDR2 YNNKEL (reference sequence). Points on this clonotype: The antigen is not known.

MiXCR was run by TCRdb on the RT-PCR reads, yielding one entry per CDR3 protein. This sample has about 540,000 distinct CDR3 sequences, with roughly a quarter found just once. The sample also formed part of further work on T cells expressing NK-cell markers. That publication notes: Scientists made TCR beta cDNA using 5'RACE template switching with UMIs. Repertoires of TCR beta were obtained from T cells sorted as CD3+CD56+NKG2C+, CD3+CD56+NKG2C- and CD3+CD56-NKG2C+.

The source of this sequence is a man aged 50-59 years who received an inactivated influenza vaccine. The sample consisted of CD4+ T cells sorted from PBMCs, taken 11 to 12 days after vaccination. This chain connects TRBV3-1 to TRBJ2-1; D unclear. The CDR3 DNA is TGTGCCAGCGGCTCGCCCACCCGGGATGAGCAGTTCTTC. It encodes CASGSPTRDEQFF.